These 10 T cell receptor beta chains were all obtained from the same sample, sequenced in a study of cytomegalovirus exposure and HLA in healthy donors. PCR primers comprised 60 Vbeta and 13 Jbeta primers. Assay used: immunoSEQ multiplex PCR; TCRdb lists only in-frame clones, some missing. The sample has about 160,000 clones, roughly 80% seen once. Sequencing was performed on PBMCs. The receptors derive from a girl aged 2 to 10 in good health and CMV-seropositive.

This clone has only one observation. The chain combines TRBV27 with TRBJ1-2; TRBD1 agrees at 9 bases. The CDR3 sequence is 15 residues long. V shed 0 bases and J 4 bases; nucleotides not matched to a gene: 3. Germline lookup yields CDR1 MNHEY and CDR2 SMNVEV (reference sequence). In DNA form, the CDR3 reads TGTGCCAGCAGTTTATCACAGGGGGCGGGCTATGGCTACACCTTC. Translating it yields CASSLSQGAGYGYTF.

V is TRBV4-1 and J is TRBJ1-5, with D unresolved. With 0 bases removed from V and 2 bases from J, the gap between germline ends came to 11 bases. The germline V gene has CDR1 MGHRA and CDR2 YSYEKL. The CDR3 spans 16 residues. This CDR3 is CASSQEFGLGNQPQHF. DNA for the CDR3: TGCGCCAGCAGCCAAGAATTCGGTCTGGGCAATCAGCCCCAGCATTTT.

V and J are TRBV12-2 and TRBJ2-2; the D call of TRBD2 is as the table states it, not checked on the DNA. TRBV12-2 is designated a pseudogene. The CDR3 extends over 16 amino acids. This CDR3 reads CASRILLAGETGELFF. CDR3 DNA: TGTGCAAGTCGCATACTACTAGCGGGAGAAACCGGGGAGCTGTTTTTT.

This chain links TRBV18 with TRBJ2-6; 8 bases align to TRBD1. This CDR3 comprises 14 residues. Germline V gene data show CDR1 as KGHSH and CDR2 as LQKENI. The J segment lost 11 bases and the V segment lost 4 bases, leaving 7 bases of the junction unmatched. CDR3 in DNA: TGTGCCAGCTCACTACGAGGACAGGGCCACGTCCTGACTTTC. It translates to CASSLRGQGHVLTF.

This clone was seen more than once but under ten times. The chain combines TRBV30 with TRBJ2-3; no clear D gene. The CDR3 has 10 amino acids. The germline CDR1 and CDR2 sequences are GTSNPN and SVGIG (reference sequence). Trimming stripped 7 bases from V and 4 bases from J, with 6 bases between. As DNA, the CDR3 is TGTGCCTTACATCCAGATACGCAGTATTTT. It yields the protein CALHPDTQYF.

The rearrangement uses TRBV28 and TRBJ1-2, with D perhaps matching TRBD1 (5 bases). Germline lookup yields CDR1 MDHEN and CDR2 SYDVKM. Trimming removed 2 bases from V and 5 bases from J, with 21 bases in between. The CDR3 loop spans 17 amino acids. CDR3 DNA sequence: TGTGCCAGCAGTTTACGGGCCTACAGGCGCCCCTCGTATGGCTACACCTTC. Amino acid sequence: CASSLRAYRRPSYGYTF.

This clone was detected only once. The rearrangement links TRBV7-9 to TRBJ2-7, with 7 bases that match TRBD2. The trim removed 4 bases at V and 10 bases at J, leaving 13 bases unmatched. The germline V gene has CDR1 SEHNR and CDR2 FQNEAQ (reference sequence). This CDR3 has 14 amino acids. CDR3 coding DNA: TGTGCCAGCAGCTCCCAATTGGGGAGGGCCTACCAGTACTTC. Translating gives CASSSQLGRAYQYF.

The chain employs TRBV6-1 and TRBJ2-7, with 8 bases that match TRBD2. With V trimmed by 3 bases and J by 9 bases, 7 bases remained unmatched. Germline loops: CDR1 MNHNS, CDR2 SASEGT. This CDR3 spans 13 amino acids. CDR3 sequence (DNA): TGTGCCAGCAGTGACAGCGGGAGTCTCCCGCAGTACTTC. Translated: CASSDSGSLPQYF.

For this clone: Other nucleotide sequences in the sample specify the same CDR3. The CDR3 loop is CASSQQETQYF. The DNA of the CDR3 is TGCGCCAGCAGCCAACAAGAGACCCAGTACTTC. This chain uses TRBV5-1 with TRBJ2-5; no reliable D call. The CDR3 runs 11 residues. Trimming took 4 bases from V and 2 from J, leaving 3 bases between them. Germline values: CDR1 SGHRS, CDR2 YFSETQ. Complete variable domain (other parts from reference TRBV5-1 and TRBJ2-5): KAGVTQTPRYLIKTRGQQVTLSCSPISGHRSVSWYQQTPGQGLQFLFEYFSETQRNKGNFPGRFSGRQFSNSRSEMNVSTLELGDSALYLCASSQQETQYFGPGTRLLVL.

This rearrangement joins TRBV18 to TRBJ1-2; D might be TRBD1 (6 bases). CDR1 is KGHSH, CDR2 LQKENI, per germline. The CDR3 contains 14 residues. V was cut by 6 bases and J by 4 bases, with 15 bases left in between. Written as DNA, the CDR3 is TGTGCCAGCTCCGAACAGCGGGGGCCCTATGGCTACACCTTC. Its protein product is CASSEQRGPYGYTF.